Shown below are 25 T cell receptor beta chains from a single sample sequenced in a study of T cell responses to AZD1222 COVID-19 vaccine. Here immunoSEQ multiplex PCR was the method, and the copy in TCRdb shows in-frame clones only, minus some. The sample has approximately 160,000 clones, around 88% seen once; the top ten hold 3% to 3.5%. Sequencing was performed on peripheral blood, taken on day 0 of MenACWY control vaccination. Receptor source: an adult in good health.

The chain uses TRBV7-9 and TRBJ2-1; D could derive from TRBD1 or TRBD2 (6 bases each). CDR1 and CDR2 (germline): SEHNR, FQNEAQ (reference sequence). V dropped 4 bases and J dropped 3 bases, with 16 bases sitting between them. The CDR3 loop spans 16 amino acids. The DNA for the CDR3 is TGTGCCAGCAGCTCCCTTGAGGGGGGCCTCTACAATGAGCAGTTCTTC. Translation: CASSSLEGGLYNEQFF.

This clone was seen a single time. The V and J genes are TRBV9 and TRBJ2-2; 9 nucleotides line up with TRBD2. Germline V gives CDR1 SGDLS, CDR2 YYNGEE. The J segment lost 10 bases and the V segment lost 5 bases, leaving 12 bases of the junction unmatched. The CDR3 contains 15 residues. DNA of the CDR3: TGTGCCAGCAGTCGAACCGGGACTAGCAGGACGGAGCTGTTTTTT. Protein sequence: CASSRTGTSRTELFF.

The chain uses TRBV18 and TRBJ1-3; D remains unclear. Germline values: CDR1 KGHSH, CDR2 LQKENI. The V gene lost 2 bases and the J gene lost 0 bases, with 14 bases spanning the gap. The CDR3 extends over 17 amino acids. CDR3 sequence (DNA): TGTGCCAGCTCACCAACGAACACGGGGAGCTCTGGAAACACCATATATTTT. Its protein product is CASSPTNTGSSGNTIYF.

V is TRBV21-1 and J is TRBJ2-7; the listed D gene, TRBD1, was not tested against the DNA. TRBV21-1 has pseudogene status. The CDR3 runs to 17 residues. The CDR3 nucleotides are TGTGCCAGCAGCAAAGAGGGACAGCCGAACTCTGCTTACGAGCAGTACTTC. As protein: CASSKEGQPNSAYEQYF.

The V gene is TRBV12-5, the J gene TRBJ1-5; TRBD1 is a possible D gene (5 bases). Germline CDR1 and CDR2: LGHNT and FRNRAP. The CDR3 loop spans 13 amino acids. The ends were cut back, 1 base at V and 9 bases at J, with 10 bases in the middle. CDR3: CASGLEGRGPQHF. The CDR3 bases are TGTGCTAGTGGTTTGGAGGGGCGAGGGCCCCAGCATTTT.

This rearrangement joins TRBV19 to TRBJ2-2; TRBD1 agrees at 7 bases. Germline V CDR1 and CDR2: LNHDA, SQIVND (reference sequence). The CDR3 consists of 15 residues. V trimming: 5 bases; J trimming: 0 bases; junction bases outside the gene matches: 3. CDR3 in amino acids: CASSLGQANTGELFF. DNA of the CDR3: TGTGCCAGTAGTCTCGGACAGGCGAACACCGGGGAGCTGTTTTTT.

The sample holds one count of this clone. V is TRBV5-1 and J is TRBJ2-1; D may be TRBD1 (6 bases). The V end lost 1 base, the J end lost 14 bases, and 13 bases lay between the germline ends. CDR1 and CDR2 from the germline V gene are SGHRS and YFSETQ. The CDR3 is made up of 12 amino acids. CDR3 DNA sequence: TGCGCCAGCAGCTTGATCGGACAGCGCAAGTTCTTC. Its translation is CASSLIGQRKFF.

For the CDR3, the DNA is TGTGCCAGCAGCTTAGCGCGAAGCGGGACCCCAGATACGCAGTATTTT. As protein: CASSLARSGTPDTQYF. The V gene is TRBV7-8, the J gene TRBJ2-3; 7 positions match TRBD2. J was trimmed by 4 bases and V by 0 bases; bases with no gene match: 7. Looked up from germline, CDR1 is SGHVS and CDR2 is FQNEAQ. This CDR3 has 16 residues. Using reference TRBV7-8 and TRBJ2-3 for the parts outside the CDR3, the full variable domain is GAGVSQSPRYKVAKRGQDVALRCDPISGHVSLFWYQQALGQGPEFLTYFQNEAQLDKSGLPSDRFFAERPEGSVSTLKIQRTQQEDSAVYLCASSLARSGTPDTQYFGPGTRLTVL.

The chain combines TRBV11-2 with TRBJ2-7; 7 bases agree with TRBD1. The CDR3 is 15 residues long. Germline trimming cut 4 bases from V and 3 bases from J; bases unmatched to any gene: 9. CDR1 and CDR2 from the germline V gene are SGHAT and FQNNGV. The CDR3 sequence: CASSSQGMSLYEQYF. In DNA form, the CDR3 reads TGTGCCAGCAGCTCACAGGGGATGAGCCTCTACGAGCAGTACTTC. The full variable domain, its missing parts supplied by reference TRBV11-2 and TRBJ2-7, is EAGVAQSPRYKIIEKRQSVAFWCNPISGHATLYWYQQILGQGPKLLIQFQNNGVVDDSQLPKDRFSAERLKGVDSTLKIQPAKLEDSAVYLCASSSQGMSLYEQYFGPGTRLTVT.

This chain links TRBV3-1 (or the pseudogene TRBV3-2) with TRBJ1-6, with D hard to call. Trimming removed 6 bases from V and 10 bases from J, with 10 bases in between. Germline CDR1 LGHDT, CDR2 YNNKEL (reference sequence). The CDR3 is made up of 12 amino acids. The CDR3 loop reads CASSLHTSPLHF. In DNA, the CDR3 is TGTGCCAGCAGTCTACACACCTCACCCCTCCACTTT.

The chain joins TRBV3-1 (or the pseudogene TRBV3-2) to TRBJ1-2, with 7 bases identical to TRBD1. The J segment lost 3 bases and the V segment lost 0 bases, leaving 1 base of the junction unmatched. The CDR3 length is 14 residues. The germline gives CDR1 LGHDT, CDR2 YNNKEL (reference sequence). CDR3 DNA: TGTGCCAGCAGCCAAGACAGGGGGGACTATGGCTACACCTTC. Its protein is CASSQDRGDYGYTF.

This clone came up once. This rearrangement joins TRBV4-1 to TRBJ1-2, with D uncertain. In germline, CDR1 is MGHRA, CDR2 YSYEKL. This CDR3 has 14 amino acids. V shed 0 bases and J shed 7 bases, with 12 bases lying between them. In nucleotides, the CDR3 is TGCGCCAGCAGCCAAGACGTGGCCGGCGCTGGCTACACCTTC. Amino acids: CASSQDVAGAGYTF.

This clone was observed a single time. The chain combines TRBV12-3 or TRBV12-4 with TRBJ1-1; no definite D call. Trimming shortened V by 2 bases and J by 5 bases, and 9 bases separated the two germline ends. CDR3 size: 13 residues. This CDR3 is CASSLFPGTEAFF. For the CDR3, the DNA is TGTGCCAGCAGTTTATTTCCGGGGACTGAAGCTTTCTTT.

This chain joins TRBV6-2 or TRBV6-3 and TRBJ2-7; no clear D. The V end lost 1 base, the J end lost 5 bases, and 12 bases lay between the germline ends. The CDR3 length is 14 residues. Germline V gives CDR1 MNHEY, CDR2 SVGEGT. DNA of the CDR3: TGTGCCAGCAGTTACTGGGTAGGGCCCAACGAGCAGTACTTC. Translating it yields CASSYWVGPNEQYF.

V and J are TRBV19 and TRBJ2-7; D gene unclear. Trimming left V 6 bases short and J 6 bases short, with 15 bases between. CDR3 length: 13 residues. The germline gives CDR1 LNHDA, CDR2 SQIVND (reference sequence). CDR3 residues: CASSRDIFGEQYF. CDR3 nucleotide sequence: TGTGCCAGTAGCCGAGACATCTTTGGCGAGCAGTACTTC.

This clone was seen more than once but under ten times. V is TRBV11-2 and J is TRBJ2-7; D is unclear. Trimming removed 1 base at V and 0 bases at J, with 10 bases between. Germline V gene data show CDR1 as SGHAT and CDR2 as FQNNGV. CDR3 size: 15 residues. Written as DNA, the CDR3 is TGTGCCAGCAGCTTAGTGAGCAGGCCCTCCTACGAGCAGTACTTC. Its protein product is CASSLVSRPSYEQYF. The full variable domain, completed using reference TRBV11-2 and TRBJ2-7, is EAGVAQSPRYKIIEKRQSVAFWCNPISGHATLYWYQQILGQGPKLLIQFQNNGVVDDSQLPKDRFSAERLKGVDSTLKIQPAKLEDSAVYLCASSLVSRPSYEQYFGPGTRLTVT.

CDR3 region: CASSIPGTGGHEQYF. DNA of the CDR3: TGTGCCAGCAGTATCCCCGGGACAGGGGGCCACGAGCAGTACTTC. The chain uses TRBV28 and TRBJ2-7; 12 bases align to TRBD1. Germline values: CDR1 MDHEN, CDR2 SYDVKM. CDR3 length: 15 amino acids. Trimming removed 5 bases from V and 5 bases from J; junction bases left unmatched: 7.

The chain recombines TRBV27 with TRBJ1-1; TRBD1 matches at 8 bases. The CDR3 runs to 14 residues. V was pared by 5 bases and J by 4 bases, with 6 bases of the junction left unmatched. Germline V gene sequence: CDR1 MNHEY, CDR2 SMNVEV (reference sequence). The CDR3 sequence: CASSQGTGGTEAFF. The CDR3 region has the DNA TGTGCCAGCAGTCAAGGGACAGGCGGCACTGAAGCTTTCTTT.

This chain links TRBV3-1 (or the pseudogene TRBV3-2) with TRBJ1-4; 8 nucleotides agree with TRBD1. Germline-derived CDR1 and CDR2 are LGHDT and YNNKEL (reference sequence). V lost 1 base, J lost 3 bases, and 19 bases stayed unmatched. The CDR3 length is 21 residues. CDR3 nucleotides: TGTGCCAGCAGCCAAGTCAGGGGGCTGAAGGGAGTCATCTCGGCTAATGAAAAACTGTTTTTT. Protein sequence: CASSQVRGLKGVISANEKLFF.

The chain has TRBV6-5 and TRBJ1-1, with TRBD1 matching over 7 bases. The CDR3 totals 13 residues. Germline V CDR1 and CDR2: MNHEY, SVGAGI. With 7 bases clipped from V and 3 bases from J, the junction kept 5 bases outside the gene matches. The CDR3 region is CASNRQGHTEAFF. The CDR3, as DNA: TGTGCCAGCAACCGACAGGGTCACACTGAAGCTTTCTTT.

The V call is TRBV9, the J call TRBJ2-7, with 8 bases lining up with TRBD2. CDR3 length: 14 residues. V shed 3 bases, J shed 3 bases, and the junction held 5 bases outside the gene matches. Germline values: CDR1 SGDLS, CDR2 YYNGEE. DNA for the CDR3: TGTGCCAGCAGCGGTCGGGAGGGCGGCTACGAGCAGTACTTC. Protein: CASSGREGGYEQYF.

V and J are TRBV28 and TRBJ1-2; 10 bases fit TRBD1. Looked up from germline, CDR1 is MDHEN and CDR2 is SYDVKM. The CDR3 spans 15 residues. The trim removed 4 bases at V and 5 bases at J, leaving 7 bases unmatched. The CDR3 is CASSWGQGSQYGYTF. The CDR3 nucleotides are TGTGCCAGCAGTTGGGGACAGGGGTCACAATATGGCTACACCTTC.

This clone was observed a handful of times. The rearrangement uses TRBV5-1 and TRBJ1-2, with TRBD1 matching over 7 bases. The V segment lost 2 bases and the J segment 7 bases; nucleotides outside the gene matches: 11. Germline CDR1 SGHRS, CDR2 YFSETQ. The CDR3 consists of 15 residues. CDR3 protein: CASSFTGEGDSGYTF. Written as DNA, the CDR3 is TGCGCCAGCAGCTTTACAGGGGAGGGAGACAGTGGCTACACCTTC.

The chain links TRBV15 to TRBJ2-5; D is ambiguous. In germline, CDR1 is LNHNV, CDR2 YYDKDF (reference sequence). There are 15 residues in the CDR3. Between the trimmed V and J ends, which lost 0 bases and 5 bases, there was a span of 13 bases. CDR3 nucleotides: TGTGCCACCAGCAGAGATGGAGCGAACGGGGAGACCCAGTACTTC. This gives the protein CATSRDGANGETQYF. Together with reference TRBV15 and TRBJ2-5, the CDR3 gives the full variable domain: DAMVIQNPRYQVTQFGKPVTLSCSQTLNHNVMYWYQQKSSQAPKLLFHYYDKDFNNEADTPDNFQSRRPNTSFCFLDIRSPGLGDTAMYLCATSRDGANGETQYFGPGTRLLVL.

The rearrangement uses TRBV18 and TRBJ1-3; 12 bases map to TRBD1. Germline-derived CDR1 and CDR2 are KGHSH and LQKENI. The CDR3 covers 17 residues. Trimming at V came to 4 bases and at J to 4 bases, leaving 8 bases not matched to a gene. The CDR3 protein is CASSLPGTGGRGNTIYF. CDR3 nucleotide sequence: TGTGCCAGCTCACTCCCCGGGACAGGGGGCAGAGGAAACACCATATATTTT.